Below, 22 T cell receptor beta chains from the same sample are listed, as sequenced in a study of blood T cell repertoires in COVID-19. TCRdb's table, derived via immunoSEQ multiplex PCR, lists solely in-frame clones and lacks some. Among about 170,000 clones listed, about 90% were seen once. Sequencing used peripheral blood. The receptors originated from a man aged 25-40 years with COVID-19, enrolled during active disease.

J is TRBJ1-1 and V is TRBV6-5; D is unclear. Between the trimmed V and J ends, which lost 0 bases and 1 base, there was a span of 6 bases. The CDR3 runs 14 residues. Germline CDR1 is MNHEY and CDR2 is SVGAGI. The DNA for the CDR3 is TGTGCCAGCAGTTACTCGAGCAAGAACACTGAAGCTTTCTTT. It yields the protein CASSYSSKNTEAFF.

This clone was seen a single time. The V gene is TRBV18, the J gene TRBJ2-7; 10 nucleotides agree with TRBD2. This CDR3 spans 15 amino acids. J lost 3 bases, V lost 3 bases, and 5 bases had no gene match. The germline V gene encodes CDR1 KGHSH and CDR2 LQKENI. CDR3 sequence reads: CASSPGTSVFYEQYF. In nucleotides, the CDR3 is TGTGCCAGCTCACCCGGGACTAGCGTATTCTACGAGCAGTACTTC.

This rearrangement joins TRBV6-5 to TRBJ1-2; 7 bases match TRBD1. CDR1 is MNHEY and CDR2 is SVGAGI in the germline V gene. The trim removed 5 bases at V and 8 bases at J, leaving 11 bases unmatched. This CDR3 has 14 residues. The CDR3, as DNA: TGTGCCAGCAGTATCCGGGACCCAGGGGGAGGCTACACCTTC. Its translation is CASSIRDPGGGYTF.

The chain recombines TRBV6-4 with TRBJ2-5; the D gene is possibly TRBD2 (6 bases). The CDR3 loop spans 16 amino acids. Trimming pared 8 bases from V and 9 bases from J, leaving 28 bases between. The germline V gene has CDR1 MRHNA and CDR2 SNTAGT. CDR3 sequence: CASFKPGPKMGEAQYF. Here the CDR3 DNA reads TGTGCCAGCTTTAAACCGGGACCCAAGATGGGGGAGGCCCAGTACTTC.

The chain couples TRBV19 to TRBJ2-2, with D perhaps TRBD2 (6 bases). Germline CDR1 reads LNHDA; CDR2 reads SQIVND (reference sequence). The CDR3 has 13 residues. The V gene lost 7 bases and the J gene lost 9 bases, with 15 bases spanning the gap. CDR3 sequence (DNA): TGTGCCAGTACCCCTCCGGGAGAGAGGGAGCTGTTTTTT. The encoded protein is CASTPPGERELFF.

V is TRBV6-2 or TRBV6-3 and J is TRBJ2-1; maybe TRBD2 (5 bases). Germline V gene lookup returns CDR1 MNHEY and CDR2 SVGEGT. V lost 0 bases, J lost 3 bases, and 9 bases lay in between. The CDR3 has 15 amino acids. The CDR3 reads CASSYSHRDYNEQFF. The CDR3 DNA reads as TGTGCCAGCAGTTACTCACATCGGGACTACAATGAGCAGTTCTTC.

This chain uses TRBV19 with TRBJ1-5; 7 positions agree with TRBD1. CDR3 length: 14 residues. Germline loops: CDR1 LNHDA, CDR2 SQIVND (reference sequence). Germline trimming cut 7 bases from V and 7 bases from J; bases unmatched to any gene: 10. The DNA for the CDR3 is TGTGCCAGTACCTCCAGGGGGGTGGACCAGCCCCAGCATTTT. Translation gives CASTSRGVDQPQHF.

The genes are TRBV6-2 or TRBV6-3 and TRBJ2-7; 9 positions match TRBD2. Germline values: CDR1 MNHEY, CDR2 SVGEGT. The CDR3 runs 16 residues. Trimming cost V 5 bases and J 0 bases; bases outside gene matches: 8. The CDR3 sequence is CASSNPAGGSSYEQYF. CDR3 DNA sequence: TGTGCCAGCAGTAACCCAGCGGGAGGCAGCTCCTACGAGCAGTACTTC.

This chain joins TRBV6-1 and TRBJ1-5; D is unclear. Trimming pared 3 bases from V and 4 bases from J, leaving 10 bases between. The length of the CDR3 is 14 residues. Germline CDR1 MNHNS, CDR2 SASEGT. DNA of the CDR3: TGTGCCAGCAGTGAGAGAGGAGGGAATCAGCCCCAGCATTTT. Its protein product is CASSERGGNQPQHF.

This chain uses TRBV27 with TRBJ2-7; TRBD2 matches 10 bases. The V and J ends lost 6 bases and 3 bases, in that order; junction bases with no gene match: 8. Germline V gene lookup returns CDR1 MNHEY and CDR2 SMNVEV (reference sequence). The CDR3 loop spans 15 amino acids. The CDR3 here is CASRFSGRFLYEQYF. In DNA, the CDR3 is TGTGCCAGCAGGTTTAGCGGGAGGTTCCTCTACGAGCAGTACTTC.

The V call is TRBV12-3 or TRBV12-4, the J call TRBJ1-4; D not resolved. The V end was cut by 6 bases, the J end by 5 bases, with 10 bases between. The CDR3 is made up of 13 amino acids. As DNA, the CDR3 is TGTGCCAGCAGGCGTACAGAGAATGAAAAACTGTTTTTT. Protein: CASRRTENEKLFF.

The J gene is TRBJ2-1, the V gene TRBV28; 11 bases agree with TRBD2. From germline, CDR1 is MDHEN and CDR2 SYDVKM. V shed 4 bases, J shed 5 bases, and the junction held 7 bases outside the gene matches. The CDR3 totals 16 residues. Here the CDR3 reads CASSSVRLAGNNEQFF. The CDR3 DNA follows: TGTGCCAGCAGTTCCGTAAGACTAGCGGGAAACAATGAGCAGTTCTTC.

This sequence joins TRBV5-1 and TRBJ2-1; the match to TRBD2 covers 13 bases. This CDR3 contains 15 residues. Per the germline V gene, CDR1 is SGHRS and CDR2 is YFSETQ. V was pared by 2 bases and J by 8 bases, with 4 bases of the junction left unmatched. CDR3 nucleotide sequence: TGCGCCAGCAGCTTAGGGACTAGCGGGGCCGATGAGCAGTTCTTC. Translating it yields CASSLGTSGADEQFF.

The chain links TRBV30 to TRBJ1-5, with D tentatively TRBD1 (6 bases). Germline V lookup: CDR1 GTSNPN, CDR2 SVGIG (reference sequence). V was trimmed by 5 bases and J by 6 bases, leaving 23 bases between them. The CDR3 has 16 amino acids. The CDR3 here is CAWQGTGTTGFQPQHF. CDR3 bases: TGTGCCTGGCAGGGAACGGGTACAACAGGGTTTCAGCCCCAGCATTTT. Looking up the rest from reference TRBV30 and TRBJ1-5 gives the full variable domain: SQTIHQWPATLVQPVGSPLSLECTVEGTSNPNLYWYRQAAGRGLQLLFYSVGIGQISSEVPQNLSASRPQDRQFILSSKKLLLSDSGFYLCAWQGTGTTGFQPQHFGDGTRLSIL.

The rearrangement links TRBV29-1 to TRBJ2-5, with a possible D match to TRBD1 (6 bases). CDR3 length: 11 residues. From germline, CDR1 is SQVTM and CDR2 ANQGSEA. DNA of the CDR3: TGCACCATAGGGGGTGTAGAGACCCAGTACTTC. Its protein product is CTIGGVETQYF.

The chain joins TRBV6-5 to TRBJ1-1, with 9 bases matching TRBD1. Trimming cost V 2 bases and J 2 bases; bases outside gene matches: 6. This CDR3 comprises 16 residues. CDR1 is MNHEY, CDR2 SVGAGI, per germline. CDR3 bases: TGTGCCAGCAGTTACCATCTCACAGGGGGCAACACTGAAGCTTTCTTT. This translates into CASSYHLTGGNTEAFF.

This rearrangement joins TRBV10-3 to TRBJ2-7; 8 nucleotides line up with TRBD1. Germline CDR1 and CDR2: ENHRY and SYGVKD. The CDR3 extends over 15 amino acids. After removal of 0 bases from V and 0 bases from J, the junction contained 1 base not matched to a gene. The CDR3 DNA reads as TGTGCCATCAGTGAGTCGGGACAGGTCTCCTACGAGCAGTACTTC. Residues: CAISESGQVSYEQYF.

This chain uses TRBV12-5 with TRBJ2-1; 9 bases fit TRBD1. Germline V lookup: CDR1 LGHNT, CDR2 FRNRAP. The CDR3 spans 14 residues. After removal of 0 bases from V and 9 bases from J, the junction contained 3 bases not matched to a gene. The CDR3 DNA follows: TGTGCTAGTGGTTTGGTACAGGGGGCGCCTGAGCAGTTCTTC. Translating it yields CASGLVQGAPEQFF.

This chain links TRBV6-2 or TRBV6-3 with TRBJ2-7; a possible D gene is TRBD2 (5 bases). V shed 4 bases and J shed 7 bases, with 8 bases lying between them. In germline, CDR1 is MNHEY, CDR2 SVGEGT. The CDR3 is 11 residues long. CDR3 in amino acids: CASSWTDEQYF. The CDR3 DNA follows: TGTGCCAGCAGTTGGACTGATGAGCAGTACTTC.

Here the CDR3 reads CASGTSGGAGETQYF. CDR3 nucleotides: TGTGCCAGCGGGACTAGCGGGGGGGCCGGAGAGACCCAGTACTTC. The chain has TRBV6-5 and TRBJ2-5, with 16 bases fitting TRBD2. Germline V gene data show CDR1 as MNHEY and CDR2 as SVGAGI. V lost 8 bases, J lost 4 bases, and 4 bases stayed unmatched. This CDR3 spans 15 amino acids.

The chain is built from TRBV2 and TRBJ2-3; 14 positions match TRBD2. The CDR3 runs 15 residues. V lost 6 bases and J lost 4; bases outside the gene matches: 3. From germline, CDR1 is SNHLY and CDR2 FYNNEI. In DNA, the CDR3 is TGTGCCAGCAGCGGGACTAGCGGGAGCCCAGATACGCAGTATTTT. Protein product: CASSGTSGSPDTQYF. Full variable domain (outside the CDR3, taken from reference TRBV2 and TRBJ2-3): EPEVTQTPSHQVTQMGQEVILRCVPISNHLYFYWYRQILGQKVEFLVSFYNNEISEKSEIFDDQFSVERPDGSNFTLKIRSTKLEDSAMYFCASSGTSGSPDTQYFGPGTRLTVL.

The CDR3, as DNA: TGTGCCATCTCGCCCTCCAGCGGGACGGCGAACTACGAGCAGTACTTC. Translating gives CAISPSSGTANYEQYF. The rearrangement links TRBV10-3 to TRBJ2-7, with 7 bases matching TRBD2. V shed 8 bases, J shed 3 bases, and the junction held 16 bases outside the gene matches. This CDR3 contains 16 residues. In germline, CDR1 is ENHRY, CDR2 SYGVKD.